This T cell receptor (beta chain) is drawn from a study of blood T cell repertoires in COVID-19. Sequencing was performed with immunoSEQ multiplex PCR; in TCRdb, only in-frame clones are kept and a portion is missing. The profile shows 200,000 to 250,000 clones, around nine tenths of them singletons. Germline lookup yields CDR1 SGHVS and CDR2 FQNEAQ. CDR3 size: 15 residues. Deletions cut 5 bases from V and 7 bases from J, with 15 bases between. J is TRBJ1-6 and V is TRBV7-8; D is ambiguous. Specimen: peripheral blood. The sequence came from a man in his late teens or twenties with active or convalescent COVID-19. CDR3 in DNA: TGTGCCAGCAGCGCCGACCGGGTCAAGAATTCACCCCTCCACTTT. It yields the protein CASSADRVKNSPLHF.